The 22 T cell receptor beta chains listed next were all sequenced from one sample in a study of radiotherapy plus CTLA-4 blockade in lung cancer. Assay: immunoSEQ multiplex PCR; the TCRdb copy retains only in-frame clones and omits some. This table holds about 45,000 clones, around 73% found once. Material: peripheral blood, obtained from a patient treated with radiotherapy plus ipilimumab. Source of these receptors: a human donor with non-small cell lung cancer who had a complete response to radiotherapy plus ipilimumab.

This clone has only a few counts. J is TRBJ1-4 and V is TRBV4-3; the D gene is possibly TRBD1 (5 bases). From germline, CDR1 is LGHNA and CDR2 YSLEER. V dropped 4 bases and J dropped 4 bases, with 13 bases sitting between them. CDR3 size: 15 residues. CDR3 loop: CASSPGGDYNEKLFF. In DNA form, the CDR3 reads TGCGCCAGCAGCCCCGGGGGGGACTATAATGAAAAACTGTTTTTT.

This chain joins TRBV2 and TRBJ1-2, with TRBD1 as a possible D gene (5 bases). The CDR3 totals 13 residues. The germline V gene has CDR1 SNHLY and CDR2 FYNNEI. V gave up 2 bases and J gave up 8 bases, with 12 bases separating them. CDR3 DNA: TGTGCCAGCAGTGAAACGGGACTGGGCGGCTACACCTTC. Translated, it gives CASSETGLGGYTF.

The V call is TRBV6-5, the J call TRBJ2-7, with a weak D call TRBD2 (5 bases). The CDR3 contains 14 residues. The ends were cut back, 0 bases at V and 6 bases at J, with 12 bases in the middle. Germline-derived CDR1 and CDR2 are MNHEY and SVGAGI. CDR3 coding DNA: TGTGCCAGCAGTTACTCGGGTCGGGGTTCCGAGCAGTACTTC. Protein sequence: CASSYSGRGSEQYF.

Here the CDR3 DNA reads TGTGCCAGCAGTATTCGAGCGGGGGTGGTCAGGGAGCAGTACTTC. It is translated as CASSIRAGVVREQYF. The J gene is TRBJ2-5, the V gene TRBV6-5; the match to TRBD2 covers 8 bases. V lost 5 bases and J lost 11; bases outside the gene matches: 16. The V gene's germline CDR1 is MNHEY and CDR2 SVGAGI. The CDR3 runs to 15 residues.

The chain carries TRBV19 and TRBJ2-5; maybe TRBD2 (6 bases). The CDR3 is 14 residues long. Trimming pared 0 bases from V and 9 bases from J, leaving 14 bases between. Germline assignment: CDR1 LNHDA and CDR2 SQIVND (reference sequence). The CDR3 bases are TGTGCCAGTAGTATAGACCGGGGAGGCAGGGCCCAGTACTTC. This encodes CASSIDRGGRAQYF.

This chain links TRBV7-8 with TRBJ2-5; TRBD2 matches at 10 bases. The CDR3 runs 17 residues. Germline assignment: CDR1 SGHVS and CDR2 FQNEAQ. Germline trimming cut 9 bases from V and 3 bases from J; bases unmatched to any gene: 16. The CDR3 loop is CASSISAGGNPKETQYF. The CDR3, as DNA: TGTGCCAGTAGCATCTCAGCGGGAGGGAATCCCAAAGAGACCCAGTACTTC. Full variable domain (outside the CDR3, taken from reference TRBV7-8 and TRBJ2-5): GAGVSQSPRYKVAKRGQDVALRCDPISGHVSLFWYQQALGQGPEFLTYFQNEAQLDKSGLPSDRFFAERPEGSVSTLKIQRTQQEDSAVYLCASSISAGGNPKETQYFGPGTRLLVL.

This chain connects TRBV9 to TRBJ2-1; TRBD2 aligns across 7 bases. Germline lookup yields CDR1 SGDLS and CDR2 YYNGEE. The CDR3 length is 13 residues. With 6 bases clipped from V and 8 bases from J, the junction kept 8 bases outside the gene matches. CDR3 sequence reads: CASTRGVQDEQFF. CDR3 nucleotides: TGTGCCAGCACTCGGGGGGTACAGGATGAGCAGTTCTTC.

CDR3 sequence reads: CASSPDRVHEQYF. In nucleotides, the CDR3 is TGTGCCAGCAGCCCGGACAGGGTCCACGAGCAGTACTTC. The chain joins TRBV11-1 to TRBJ2-7; 8 bases are shared with TRBD1. From germline, CDR1 is SGHAT and CDR2 FQDESV (reference sequence). The CDR3 consists of 13 residues. V dropped 5 bases and J dropped 5; count of bases not matched to a gene: 5.

V and J are TRBV10-3 and TRBJ2-7; 9 bases agree with TRBD1. The V gene's germline CDR1 is ENHRY and CDR2 SYGVKD. Unmatched junction bases numbered 3, after V lost 6 bases and J lost 0 bases. The CDR3 runs 14 residues. CDR3 region: CAISTGGGSYEQYF. Here the CDR3 DNA reads TGTGCCATCAGCACAGGGGGCGGCTCCTACGAGCAGTACTTC.

The chain couples TRBV28 to TRBJ2-7, with D perhaps matching TRBD1 (5 bases). The CDR3 sequence is 15 residues long. Germline V gene sequence: CDR1 MDHEN, CDR2 SYDVKM. V lost 6 bases to trimming and J lost 5 bases, with 20 bases between them. The CDR3 sequence is CASRGRTVGSNEQYF. The CDR3 nucleotides are TGTGCCAGCAGGGGGCGGACGGTTGGTAGCAACGAGCAGTACTTC.

Details on this clone: A read error may produce the germline difference seen at one junction end. The V call is TRBV5-1, the J call TRBJ1-1; no definite D call. Germline V gene data show CDR1 as SGHRS and CDR2 as YFSETQ. This CDR3 spans 15 amino acids. The CDR3 DNA is TGCGCCAGCAGCTTGGACCACGCCACGAACTCTGAAGCTTTCTTT. Residues: CASSLDHATNSEAFF.

This rearrangement joins TRBV30 to TRBJ1-4; D ambiguous. Trimming left V 3 bases short and J 0 bases short, with 8 bases between. Germline lookup yields CDR1 GTSNPN and CDR2 SVGIG (reference sequence). The CDR3 spans 14 residues. As DNA, the CDR3 is TGTGCCTGGAGACGTCCAGCAACTAATGAAAAACTGTTTTTT. Protein: CAWRRPATNEKLFF. Filled out from reference TRBV30 and TRBJ1-4, the complete variable domain reads SQTIHQWPATLVQPVGSPLSLECTVEGTSNPNLYWYRQAAGRGLQLLFYSVGIGQISSEVPQNLSASRPQDRQFILSSKKLLLSDSGFYLCAWRRPATNEKLFFGSGTQLSVL.

This rearrangement joins TRBV6-5 to TRBJ1-5; no reliable D call. Deletions cut 0 bases from V and 6 bases from J, with 12 bases between. The CDR3 sequence is 15 residues long. Germline values: CDR1 MNHEY, CDR2 SVGAGI. In DNA form, the CDR3 reads TGTGCCAGCAGTTACTCCGCCAGGTCCGGTCAGCCCCAGCATTTT. This sequence encodes CASSYSARSGQPQHF.

This rearrangement joins TRBV6-6 to TRBJ1-2, with 8 bases identical to TRBD1. The J segment lost 7 bases and the V segment lost 6 bases, leaving 10 bases of the junction unmatched. Germline CDR1 is MNHNY and CDR2 is SVGAGI (reference sequence). CDR3 length: 14 residues. The CDR3 nucleotides read TGTGCCAGCAGACAGGACAGGGAAGGAAGTGGCTACACCTTC. Protein: CASRQDREGSGYTF.

The V gene is TRBV7-2, the J gene TRBJ1-5; 7 positions match TRBD1. This CDR3 is 15 amino acids long. Per the germline V gene, CDR1 is SGHTA and CDR2 is FQGNSA. Unmatched junction bases numbered 7, after V lost 5 bases and J lost 3 bases. CDR3 sequence: CASSRVTGNNQPQHF. Here the CDR3 DNA reads TGTGCCAGCAGCAGAGTGACAGGGAACAATCAGCCCCAGCATTTT.

The chain is built from TRBV5-4 and TRBJ2-7, with 8 bases aligning to TRBD2. The CDR3 covers 16 residues. Germline V gene data show CDR1 as SGHNT and CDR2 as YYREEE (reference sequence). V lost 0 bases and J lost 0; bases outside the gene matches: 5. CDR3 amino acids: CASSLAGGALSYEQYF. CDR3 DNA: TGTGCCAGCAGCTTGGCCGGGGGGGCCCTCTCCTACGAGCAGTACTTC. Looking up the rest from reference TRBV5-4 and TRBJ2-7 gives the full variable domain: ETGVTQSPTHLIKTRGQQVTLRCSSQSGHNTVSWYQQALGQGPQFIFQYYREEENGRGNFPPRFSGLQFPNYSSELNVNALELDDSALYLCASSLAGGALSYEQYFGPGTRLTVT.

The V and J genes are TRBV7-2 and TRBJ2-4; 11 bases map to TRBD2. The germline V gene has CDR1 SGHTA and CDR2 FQGNSA. This CDR3 comprises 19 residues. J was trimmed by 0 bases and V by 1 base; bases with no gene match: 8. The CDR3 is CASSLDPSGGILAKNIQYF. The DNA for the CDR3 is TGTGCCAGCAGCTTAGATCCTAGCGGGGGGATCCTAGCCAAAAACATTCAGTACTTC. Complete variable domain (other parts from reference TRBV7-2 and TRBJ2-4): GAGVSQSPSNKVTEKGKDVELRCDPISGHTALYWYRQSLGQGLEFLIYFQGNSAPDKSGLPSDRFSAERTGGSVSTLTIQRTQQEDSAVYLCASSLDPSGGILAKNIQYFGAGTRLSVL.

The chain employs TRBV9 and TRBJ1-3, with D hard to call. From germline, CDR1 is SGDLS and CDR2 YYNGEE. The CDR3 runs 14 residues. Trimming stripped 0 bases from V and 5 bases from J, with 9 bases between. The chain's CDR3 is CASSVGLGRNTIYF. CDR3 coding DNA: TGTGCCAGCAGCGTAGGCCTCGGGAGAAACACCATATATTTT.

The rearrangement uses TRBV19 and TRBJ1-4, with no clear D. V lost 6 bases and J 7 bases, leaving 21 bases between the germline ends. The CDR3 runs 16 residues. Looked up from germline, CDR1 is LNHDA and CDR2 is SQIVND (reference sequence). CDR3 amino acids: CASRDPHGSRGEKLFF. As DNA, the CDR3 is TGTGCCAGTAGGGATCCCCATGGCAGTCGGGGTGAAAAACTGTTTTTT.

The CDR3 region is CASSFPSSGTPAQFF. CDR3 nucleotides: TGTGCCAGCAGTTTCCCCAGCTCCGGGACACCCGCGCAGTTCTTC. The chain joins TRBV13 to TRBJ2-1, with D possibly being TRBD1 (6 bases). Germline assignment: CDR1 PRHDT and CDR2 FYEKMQ (reference sequence). V was clipped by 6 bases and J by 12 bases, with 24 bases between them. This CDR3 region has 15 residues.

V gene TRBV19 combines with J gene TRBJ2-1, with 8 bases matching TRBD1. The CDR3 has 21 amino acids. V shed 3 bases and J 0 bases; nucleotides not matched to a gene: 19. Germline CDR1 and CDR2: LNHDA and SQIVND (reference sequence). The CDR3 loop reads CASSIGGAGQVRPSSYNEQFF. CDR3 bases: TGTGCCAGTAGTATTGGGGGTGCGGGACAGGTTAGGCCGAGCTCCTACAATGAGCAGTTCTTC. The full variable domain, with the rest looked up from reference TRBV19 and TRBJ2-1, is DGGITQSPKYLFRKEGQNVTLSCEQNLNHDAMYWYRQDPGQGLRLIYYSQIVNDFQKGDIAEGYSVSREKKESFPLTVTSAQKNPTAFYLCASSIGGAGQVRPSSYNEQFFGPGTRLTVL.

This clone was counted a few times. The rearrangement uses TRBV2 and TRBJ1-1; a weak D match, TRBD1 (5 bases). V lost 4 bases and J lost 2, with 17 bases in between. This CDR3 is 16 amino acids long. Germline CDR1 SNHLY, CDR2 FYNNEI. The chain's CDR3 is CASSARTPDPNTEAFF. DNA for the CDR3: TGTGCCAGCAGTGCCAGGACACCAGACCCTAACACTGAAGCTTTCTTT.